The 20 T cell receptor beta chains reported below all come from one sample, sequenced in a study of blood T cells in healthy people across ages. Sample-barcoded 5' priming and a J-beta primer mix drove a second PCR of roughly 7 to 11 cycles. MiXCR, run by TCRdb on the 5' RACE reads, gives a single entry per CDR3 protein. The table includes 950,000 to 1,200,000 distinct CDR3 sequences, roughly two fifths detected once. Sequenced input: blood. Source of these receptors: a man younger than 30 in good health.

This clonotype came up a few times. The chain recombines TRBV6-2 or TRBV6-3 with TRBJ2-1; D assignment may be TRBD1 or TRBD2 (5 bases each). This CDR3 spans 15 amino acids. Per germline, CDR1 MNHEY and CDR2 SVGEGT. V lost 6 bases, J lost 1 base, and 13 bases lay in between. CDR3 DNA: TGTGCCAGCAGGGGAGTAGGGGAATCCTACAATGAGCAGTTCTTC. This codes for CASRGVGESYNEQFF.

This clonotype was counted only a few times. The chain combines TRBV7-6 with TRBJ2-1; TRBD1 might be the D (5 bases). In germline, CDR1 is SGHVS, CDR2 FNYEAQ. The V gene lost 6 bases and the J gene lost 0 bases, with 12 bases spanning the gap. The CDR3 extends over 15 amino acids. The CDR3 sequence is CASSINRGSYNEQFF. CDR3 nucleotide sequence: TGTGCCAGCAGTATAAATAGGGGCTCCTACAATGAGCAGTTCTTC.

The V call is TRBV2, the J call TRBJ2-1, with TRBD1 matching 8 bases. The J call may be mistaken, given a closer DNA end match to TRBJ2-7. Germline V gene sequence: CDR1 SNHLY, CDR2 FYNNEI. The CDR3 totals 16 residues. The CDR3 DNA follows: TGTGCCAGCAGTGGGAGATGGGGACAGGACCACAATGAGCAGTACTTC. Translated, it gives CASSGRWGQDHNEQYF.

The sample holds a few counts of this clonotype. This rearrangement joins TRBV4-2 to TRBJ2-1; 8 positions agree with TRBD2. Trimming at V came to 0 bases and at J to 2 bases, leaving 6 bases not matched to a gene. Germline V gene data show CDR1 as LGHNA and CDR2 as YNFKEQ. The CDR3 spans 17 residues. The CDR3 nucleotides are TGTGCCAGCAGCCAAGAAAGCGCTAGCGGGCCCTACAATGAGCAGTTCTTC. It codes for CASSQESASGPYNEQFF.

The rearrangement joins TRBV7-2 to TRBJ1-2; D perhaps matches TRBD1 (6 bases). V was cut by 5 bases and J by 1 base, with 14 bases left in between. Germline V gene data show CDR1 as SGHTA and CDR2 as FQGNSA. The CDR3 totals 15 residues. The CDR3 sequence is CASSLTRTVNYGYTF. The CDR3 DNA reads TGTGCCAGCAGCCTGACCCGGACAGTTAACTATGGCTACACCTTC.

The chain carries TRBV10-3 and TRBJ2-5, with 7 bases fitting TRBD1. Trimming removed 2 bases from V and 11 bases from J; junction bases left unmatched: 11. There are 14 residues in the CDR3. The germline CDR1 and CDR2 sequences are ENHRY and SYGVKD. CDR3: CAISETRQGNEQYF. In DNA, the CDR3 is TGTGCCATCAGTGAGACGCGACAGGGCAATGAGCAGTACTTC.

This clonotype was picked up a small number of times. The chain is built from TRBV5-1 and TRBJ2-7; 7 positions agree with TRBD1. V trimming: 4 bases; J trimming: 0 bases; junction bases outside the gene matches: 4. The CDR3 runs to 14 residues. In germline, CDR1 is SGHRS, CDR2 YFSETQ. This CDR3 is CASSLDRFSYEQYF. In DNA, the CDR3 is TGCGCCAGCAGCCTGGACAGGTTCTCCTACGAGCAGTACTTC. The complete variable domain, with remaining parts taken from reference TRBV5-1 and TRBJ2-7, reads KAGVTQTPRYLIKTRGQQVTLSCSPISGHRSVSWYQQTPGQGLQFLFEYFSETQRNKGNFPGRFSGRQFSNSRSEMNVSTLELGDSALYLCASSLDRFSYEQYFGPGTRLTVT.

The chain carries TRBV20-1 and TRBJ2-1, with 7 bases fitting TRBD2. Germline V gene sequence: CDR1 DFQATT, CDR2 SNEGSKA (reference sequence). The V and J ends lost 5 bases and 0 bases, in that order; junction bases with no gene match: 7. CDR3 size: 15 residues. The CDR3 protein is CSAPRTRSSYNEQFF. The CDR3 DNA is TGCAGTGCTCCCCGGACTAGGTCCTCCTACAATGAGCAGTTCTTC.

There are a few counts of this clonotype. The chain uses TRBV20-1 and TRBJ2-3; D is possibly TRBD2 (5 bases). Looked up from germline, CDR1 is DFQATT and CDR2 is SNEGSKA (reference sequence). This CDR3 contains 13 residues. The V end was cut by 1 base, the J end by 6 bases, with 11 bases between. As DNA, the CDR3 is TGCAGTGCTAGAGGAGGCAAGCGGGATACGCAGTATTTT. Protein product: CSARGGKRDTQYF.

Remarks on this clonotype: One end of the junction does not line up with germline, which may come from a read error. This chain joins TRBV20-1 and TRBJ2-1, with D uncertain. Germline V lookup: CDR1 DFQATT, CDR2 SNEGSKA (reference sequence). The CDR3 totals 12 residues. The CDR3 protein is CSAPASPDDQFF. In nucleotides, the CDR3 is TGCAGTGCCCCGGCTTCTCCCGATGATCAGTTCTTC.

This clonotype was observed a handful of times. The genes are TRBV7-2 and TRBJ1-1; D is ambiguous. From germline, CDR1 is SGHTA and CDR2 FQGNSA. The CDR3 covers 11 residues. V lost 2 bases and J 7 bases, leaving 5 bases between the germline ends. CDR3 nucleotides: TGTGCCAGCAGCTTACATGGTGAAGCTTTCTTT. Protein product: CASSLHGEAFF.

The gene calls are TRBV5-1 and TRBJ2-5; D might be TRBD2 (6 bases). Germline V CDR1 and CDR2: SGHRS, YFSETQ. This CDR3 has 11 amino acids. The V end was cut by 3 bases, the J end by 13 bases, with 13 bases between. CDR3 region: CASSSPGLLYF. The CDR3 DNA follows: TGCGCCAGCAGCTCACCGGGACTCCTGTACTTC.

This clonotype showed up just a few times. The chain joins TRBV4-1 to TRBJ2-5; TRBD2 matches at 13 bases. The CDR3 sequence is 17 residues long. Per germline, CDR1 MGHRA and CDR2 YSYEKL. V shed 4 bases and J 2 bases; nucleotides not matched to a gene: 7. The chain's CDR3 is CASSLSGLAGEQETQYF. The DNA for the CDR3 is TGCGCCAGCAGCCTTTCAGGACTAGCGGGGGAACAAGAGACCCAGTACTTC.

The gene calls are TRBV12-3 or TRBV12-4 and TRBJ1-1; D might be TRBD1 (5 bases). Between the trimmed V and J ends, which lost 5 bases and 1 base, there was a span of 14 bases. CDR3 length: 15 amino acids. CDR3 in amino acids: CASSRDGGSNTEAFF. The CDR3, as DNA: TGTGCCAGCAGTCGGGACGGGGGGTCGAACACTGAAGCTTTCTTT.

This chain links TRBV6-1 with TRBJ1-4; a weak D match, TRBD1 (5 bases). CDR1 and CDR2 from the germline V gene are MNHNS and SASEGT. The CDR3 has 16 amino acids. Trimming removed 4 bases from V and 3 bases from J, with 15 bases in between. DNA of the CDR3: TGTGCCAGCAGTGCTCGGCCCGGGGACGCTAATGAAAAACTGTTTTTT. Protein product: CASSARPGDANEKLFF.

The chain links TRBV6-1 to TRBJ1-1; tentatively, D is TRBD1 (5 bases). The germline gives CDR1 MNHNS, CDR2 SASEGT. The CDR3 spans 13 residues. Trimming took 2 bases from V and 4 from J, leaving 8 bases between them. The CDR3 DNA follows: TGTGCCAGCAGTGAATCTCAGGGCACTGAAGCTTTCTTT. Amino acids: CASSESQGTEAFF.

The chain combines TRBV2 with TRBJ1-2, with a weak D call TRBD1 (5 bases). The CDR3 sequence is 14 residues long. Trimming pared 6 bases from V and 6 bases from J, leaving 17 bases between. Germline CDR1 SNHLY, CDR2 FYNNEI. CDR3 nucleotides: TGTGCCAGCAGCGTCAACGGGGGAGGGAATGGCTACACCTTC. Amino acid sequence: CASSVNGGGNGYTF.

The chain joins TRBV18 to TRBJ1-1; D might be TRBD1 (6 bases). This CDR3 is 15 amino acids long. The germline V gene has CDR1 KGHSH and CDR2 LQKENI. The germline V and J ends were trimmed by 6 bases and 0 bases, with 14 bases remaining between them. CDR3 DNA sequence: TGTGCCAGCTCGCCCGCCAGGGGCATGAACACTGAAGCTTTCTTT. This encodes CASSPARGMNTEAFF.

The chain recombines TRBV5-5 with TRBJ1-4, with D hard to call. Germline lookup yields CDR1 SGHKS and CDR2 YYEKEE (reference sequence). V dropped 0 bases and J dropped 5 bases, with 11 bases sitting between them. The CDR3 runs 15 residues. CDR3 DNA sequence: TGTGCCAGCAGCTTGGGGGCAGGAGGAAATGAAAAACTGTTTTTT. Its protein product is CASSLGAGGNEKLFF.

This chain joins TRBV28 and TRBJ2-7, with 8 bases matching TRBD1. V trimming: 7 bases; J trimming: 7 bases; junction bases outside the gene matches: 18. Germline values: CDR1 MDHEN, CDR2 SYDVKM. CDR3 length: 16 amino acids. The CDR3 DNA sequence: TGTGCCAGCACCCAGACGGGACAGGTACTCTACAATGAGCAGTACTTC. Its protein product is CASTQTGQVLYNEQYF.